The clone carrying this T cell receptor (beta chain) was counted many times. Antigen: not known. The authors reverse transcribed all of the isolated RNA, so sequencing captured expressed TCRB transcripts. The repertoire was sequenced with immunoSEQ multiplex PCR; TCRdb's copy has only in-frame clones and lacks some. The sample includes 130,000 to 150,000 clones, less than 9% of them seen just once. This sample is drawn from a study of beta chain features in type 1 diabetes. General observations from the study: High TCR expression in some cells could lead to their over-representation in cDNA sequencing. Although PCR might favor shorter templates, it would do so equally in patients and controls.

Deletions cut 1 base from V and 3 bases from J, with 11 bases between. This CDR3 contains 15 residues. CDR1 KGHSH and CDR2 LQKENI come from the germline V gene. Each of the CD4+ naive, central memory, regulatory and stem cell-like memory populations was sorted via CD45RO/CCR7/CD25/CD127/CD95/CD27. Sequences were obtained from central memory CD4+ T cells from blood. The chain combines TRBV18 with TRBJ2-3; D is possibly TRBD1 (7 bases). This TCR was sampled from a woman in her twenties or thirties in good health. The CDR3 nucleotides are TGTGCCAGCTCACCACTCTCAGGGGGGACAGATACGCAGTATTTT. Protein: CASSPLSGGTDTQYF.